A single T cell receptor (beta chain) is shown here with its context. The antigen this receptor binds is unknown. Base qualities are not recorded, but no much larger clone differs from it by a single base. The germline V gene encodes CDR1 LNHDA and CDR2 SQIVND (reference sequence). The CDR3 spans 13 residues, from the cysteine through the phenylalanine. Only the CDR3 DNA stays, 39 bases, in frame from base 1. Cut back by 5 bases and 1 base, the V and J ends lie 6 bases apart. The sample was run on an Illumina HiSeq 2500. To make first-strand cDNA, Superscript III was used along with a set of TRAV- and TRBV-specific primers so that both the TCRalpha and TCRbeta chains were covered. TCRs were amplified for 20 to 25 PCR cycles with Phusion, using a constant-region primer paired with the adapter attached to the V primers. The isolated mRNA was amplified using the MessageAmp II aRNA Amplification Kit, with in vitro transcription performed for roughly 16 hours at 37 degrees C. mRNA for TCR sequencing was isolated with the Dynabeads mRNA DIRECT Purification Kit. Indexed Illumina adapters were added in a second approximately 26-cycle Phusion PCR, and the resulting products were purified with AMPure XP beads. In the authors' own workflow: Using custom Perl scripts, TCR sequences that encoded the same protein were pooled, out-of-frame sequences were dropped, and the abundance of each clonotype was calculated. TCR sequences supported by only a single read were excluded from analysis. The metrics used to describe the repertoires included Shannon entropy, Gini index, clonality, richness, and the frequency of TCRs shared between repertoires. TCRdb passed the public sequencing reads through fastp at Q25 and MiXCR, retaining productive beta sequences. Records with the same CDR3 protein are collapsed into one entry carrying the most frequent genes and DNA. TCRdb assigned the V and J calls; the authors' analysis was not used. The sample includes 45,000 or so distinct CDR3 sequences, with 25% to 30% observed a single time. About a tenth of the sample goes to the ten largest clones.

This specimen comes from a study of low-dose radiotherapy and immunotherapy resistance in tumors (dated by TCRdb to 2021 to 2024). Broadly, across the study: Patients in Cohort 1 were given 0.5 Gy per fraction every 2 weeks, and the prescribed total PTV dose was 6.5 Gy. In Cohort 2, 1 Gy per fraction was delivered every two weeks, for a total of 13 Gy over 26 weeks. Nivolumab was administered intravenously as a 240 mg flat dose every two weeks, and ipilimumab was administered intravenously at 1 mg/kg every six weeks. Intravenous cyclophosphamide at 200 mg/m2 was administered every two weeks, one day ahead of each radiation and immunotherapy administration. Starting on cycle 1 day 1, patients took 300 mg of aspirin by mouth once a day for four cycles. Trial participants were not randomized into treatment groups. Eight patients were included in the translational analysis: three from the first dose cohort and the first five from the second dose cohort.

The time point label corresponds to: after trial treatment. The sample's treatment or condition, from its label and the paper: LDRT plus nivolumab, ipilimumab, low-dose cyclophosphamide and aspirin (RACIN trial). Donors were enrolled in RACIN, a single-arm phase I dose-escalation trial in which nivolumab, ipilimumab, aspirin, low-dose cyclophosphamide and low-dose radiotherapy were combined. To be eligible, a patient needed to have an advanced solid tumor that was TIL-negative. The input for sequencing was PBMCs, taken after low-dose radiotherapy plus immunotherapy. Recombination linked TRBV19 to TRBJ1-3; no D gene is confidently identified. The TCR comes from a male donor with prostate cancer. The CDR3 in this case is CASSPESGNTIYF. The DNA sequence is as follows: TGTGCCAGTAGTCCGGAATCTGGAAACACCATATATTTT.